The 27 T cell receptor beta chains reported below all come from one sample, sequenced in a study of beta chain features in type 1 diabetes. These TCRs are of unknown antigen specificity. Expressed TCRB transcripts were sequenced because the isolated RNA had all been reverse transcribed beforehand. Sequenced by immunoSEQ multiplex PCR; TCRdb stores in-frame clones only, minus some. The sample lists about 650,000 clones, around 12% occurring once. Overall study findings and caveats: Patients with Type 1 diabetes showed moderately but significantly shorter TCRB CDR3s in all four CD4+ subsets.

The sample taken for sequencing was naive CD4+ T cells from blood. Source of these receptors: a man aged 25 to 45 with type 1 diabetes.

The chain employs TRBV19 and TRBJ1-3; D possibly corresponds to TRBD1 (5 bases). The CDR3 totals 15 residues. From germline, CDR1 is LNHDA and CDR2 SQIVND (reference sequence). V gave up 3 bases and J gave up 0 bases, with 9 bases separating them. For the CDR3, the DNA is TGTGCCAGTAGTATGGGACGGAGCTCTGGAAACACCATATATTTT. Amino acid sequence: CASSMGRSSGNTIYF. Combining the CDR3 with reference TRBV19 and TRBJ1-3 gives the whole variable domain DGGITQSPKYLFRKEGQNVTLSCEQNLNHDAMYWYRQDPGQGLRLIYYSQIVNDFQKGDIAEGYSVSREKKESFPLTVTSAQKNPTAFYLCASSMGRSSGNTIYFGEGSWLTVV.

This rearrangement joins TRBV29-1 to TRBJ2-1; 12 positions match TRBD2. Germline CDR1 reads SQVTM; CDR2 reads ANQGSEA. Losses at the gene ends were 4 bases for V and 2 bases for J; bases not matched to a gene: 9. This CDR3 comprises 17 residues. As DNA, the CDR3 is TGCAGCGTTGGGCCTAGCGGGGGGGCCCGAGCCTACAATGAGCAGTTCTTC. Amino acid sequence: CSVGPSGGARAYNEQFF.

This chain links TRBV6-5 with TRBJ1-1, with no clear D. Germline V gives CDR1 MNHEY, CDR2 SVGAGI. V was trimmed by 6 bases and J by 4 bases, leaving 9 bases between them. CDR3 size: 12 residues. The CDR3 protein is CASSPQRTEAFF. The CDR3 DNA sequence: TGTGCCAGCAGCCCACAACGCACTGAAGCTTTCTTT.

The genes are TRBV7-8 and TRBJ2-4; no reliable D call. V dropped 0 bases and J dropped 9 bases, with 3 bases sitting between them. CDR1 is SGHVS and CDR2 is FQNEAQ in the germline V gene. The CDR3 runs 11 residues. The CDR3 sequence is CASSLAGIQYF. As DNA, the CDR3 is TGTGCCAGCAGCTTAGCCGGCATTCAGTACTTC.

The chain recombines TRBV6-5 with TRBJ1-2, with a possible D match to TRBD1 (5 bases). V lost 6 bases to trimming and J lost 8 bases, with 22 bases between them. Germline values: CDR1 MNHEY, CDR2 SVGAGI. The CDR3 has 15 amino acids. CDR3 protein: CASRGQGRDPLGYTF. The CDR3 DNA is TGTGCCAGCAGAGGCCAGGGCCGAGACCCTTTAGGCTACACCTTC.

This chain joins TRBV7-2 and TRBJ1-6; a possible D gene is TRBD1 (5 bases). V was pared by 4 bases and J by 7 bases, with 11 bases between. CDR3 length: 14 residues. The germline CDR1 and CDR2 sequences are SGHTA and FQGNSA. The CDR3 loop is CASSSAGLNSPLHF. Written as DNA, the CDR3 is TGTGCCAGCAGCTCCGCGGGGCTGAATTCACCCCTCCACTTT.

The rearrangement joins TRBV9 to TRBJ2-3; 7 bases are shared with TRBD2. V lost 3 bases and J lost 8; bases outside the gene matches: 6. Per germline, CDR1 SGDLS and CDR2 YYNGEE. This CDR3 is built from 13 residues. The CDR3 DNA reads as TGTGCCAGCAGCGGGTCCTCGGGGGGTACGCAGTATTTT. Translation gives CASSGSSGGTQYF.

There are a few counts of this clone. The chain combines TRBV30 with TRBJ2-7, with TRBD2 as a possible D gene (6 bases). Germline CDR1 GTSNPN, CDR2 SVGIG (reference sequence). Trimming stripped 4 bases from V and 0 bases from J, with 16 bases between. CDR3 length: 15 amino acids. CDR3 nucleotides: TGTGCCTGGAATAATGAGGGAGGAAACTCCTACGAGCAGTACTTC. This codes for CAWNNEGGNSYEQYF.

V usage is TRBV29-1 and J usage is TRBJ2-5; unclear D gene. The germline CDR1 and CDR2 sequences are SQVTM and ANQGSEA. V was clipped by 4 bases and J by 11 bases, with 17 bases between them. This CDR3 has 12 residues. The DNA for the CDR3 is TGCAGCGTTGCGACGCTCTGGGGTGAGCAGTACTTC. Amino acids: CSVATLWGEQYF.

On this clone itself: The sample holds other DNA sequences that translate to the same CDR3. The CDR3 sequence: CASSVGTGSGTDTQYF. The CDR3 region has the DNA TGTGCCAGCAGCGTAGGGACAGGGAGTGGCACAGATACGCAGTATTTT. The V gene is TRBV9, the J gene TRBJ2-3; TRBD1 matches 8 bases. This CDR3 spans 16 amino acids. Trimming cost V 0 bases and J 1 base; bases outside gene matches: 4. CDR1 is SGDLS and CDR2 is YYNGEE in the germline V gene. The variable domain in full, completed from reference TRBV9 and TRBJ2-3, reads DSGVTQTPKHLITATGQRVTLRCSPRSGDLSVYWYQQSLDQGLQFLIQYYNGEERAKGNILERFSAQQFPDLHSELNLSSLELGDSALYFCASSVGTGSGTDTQYFGPGTRLTVL.

The chain employs TRBV11-2 and TRBJ1-6, with a weak D call TRBD1 (6 bases). Per the germline V gene, CDR1 is SGHAT and CDR2 is FQNNGV. With 1 base removed from V and 5 bases from J, the gap between germline ends came to 9 bases. This CDR3 has 15 residues. The DNA of the CDR3 is TGTGCCAGCAGCTTAGTGAAGGGGGATAATTCACCCCTCCACTTT. Translating it yields CASSLVKGDNSPLHF.

This clone was observed a handful of times. The chain employs TRBV7-6 and TRBJ1-4; 8 bases are shared with TRBD1. This CDR3 has 13 residues. CDR1 is SGHVS and CDR2 is FNYEAQ in the germline V gene. The ends lost 6 bases at V and 6 bases at J; junction bases unmatched: 3. The CDR3 DNA reads TGTGCCAGCAGTCAGGGGGCGGATGAAAAACTGTTTTTT. It encodes CASSQGADEKLFF.

Only a few counts were recorded for this clone. This rearrangement joins TRBV5-1 to TRBJ2-7, with a possible D match to TRBD2 (5 bases). In germline, CDR1 is SGHRS, CDR2 YFSETQ. V lost 0 bases, J lost 2 bases, and 12 bases lay in between. CDR3 length equals 15 residues. For the CDR3, the DNA is TGCGCCAGCAGCTTGGAGCTAGCAGGAACCTACGAGCAGTACTTC. It is translated as CASSLELAGTYEQYF. Based on the CDR3 plus reference TRBV5-1 and TRBJ2-7, the full variable domain is KAGVTQTPRYLIKTRGQQVTLSCSPISGHRSVSWYQQTPGQGLQFLFEYFSETQRNKGNFPGRFSGRQFSNSRSEMNVSTLELGDSALYLCASSLELAGTYEQYFGPGTRLTVT.

This clone has a handful of counts. V gene TRBV30 combines with J gene TRBJ1-6, with a weak D call TRBD1 (6 bases). The CDR3 is made up of 15 amino acids. Germline V gene sequence: CDR1 GTSNPN, CDR2 SVGIG (reference sequence). Trimming pared 4 bases from V and 7 bases from J, leaving 17 bases between. CDR3 amino acids: CAWKALTGLNSPLHF. The CDR3 nucleotides are TGTGCCTGGAAGGCCCTGACAGGATTGAATTCACCCCTCCACTTT.

Concerning this clone itself: Other DNA sequences in the sample encode the same CDR3. The genes are TRBV19 and TRBJ1-1; 7 bases agree with TRBD1. This CDR3 region has 13 residues. Trimming took 8 bases from V and 0 from J; bases not matched to a gene: 3. Per the germline V gene, CDR1 is LNHDA and CDR2 is SQIVND (reference sequence). CDR3 DNA sequence: TGTGCCAGTCGCGGGACAGTGAACACTGAAGCTTTCTTT. It yields the protein CASRGTVNTEAFF. The whole variable domain, remainder taken from reference TRBV19 and TRBJ1-1, is DGGITQSPKYLFRKEGQNVTLSCEQNLNHDAMYWYRQDPGQGLRLIYYSQIVNDFQKGDIAEGYSVSREKKESFPLTVTSAQKNPTAFYLCASRGTVNTEAFFGQGTRLTVV.

The rearrangement uses TRBV28 and TRBJ2-5; 10 nucleotides agree with TRBD1. Trimming at V came to 5 bases and at J to 3 bases, leaving 9 bases not matched to a gene. This CDR3 region has 16 residues. Germline values: CDR1 MDHEN, CDR2 SYDVKM. The CDR3 sequence is CASSVTGTGEEETQYF. The DNA for the CDR3 is TGTGCCAGCAGTGTCACAGGGACAGGGGAGGAAGAGACCCAGTACTTC. Full variable domain (outside the CDR3, taken from reference TRBV28 and TRBJ2-5): DVKVTQSSRYLVKRTGEKVFLECVQDMDHENMFWYRQDPGLGLRLIYFSYDVKMKEKGDIPEGYSVSREKKERFSLILESASTNQTSMYLCASSVTGTGEEETQYFGPGTRLLVL.

The chain is built from TRBV4-1 and TRBJ1-5, with D tentatively TRBD1 (5 bases). The CDR3 runs 20 residues. Germline CDR1 MGHRA, CDR2 YSYEKL. The V end lost 0 bases, the J end lost 0 bases, and 21 bases lay between the germline ends. This CDR3 reads CASSQDRGTDATHSNQPQHF. The CDR3 coding sequence is TGCGCCAGCAGCCAAGACCGCGGGACGGACGCTACCCATAGCAATCAGCCCCAGCATTTT.

This clone was seen a few times. This rearrangement joins TRBV28 to TRBJ1-2; unclear D gene. Trimming stripped 6 bases from V and 0 bases from J, with 11 bases between. CDR1 and CDR2 from the germline V gene are MDHEN and SYDVKM. The CDR3 runs 14 residues. CDR3 region: CASSPGGPNYGYTF. The CDR3, as DNA: TGTGCCAGCAGCCCCGGTGGGCCTAACTATGGCTACACCTTC.

This chain joins TRBV9 and TRBJ1-2; D not resolved. The CDR3 has 12 residues. Germline V lookup: CDR1 SGDLS, CDR2 YYNGEE. The V and J ends lost 2 bases and 4 bases respectively, with 6 bases between them. CDR3 sequence reads: CASSVPAYGYTF. DNA for the CDR3: TGTGCCAGCAGCGTCCCGGCCTATGGCTACACCTTC. The whole variable domain, remainder taken from reference TRBV9 and TRBJ1-2, is DSGVTQTPKHLITATGQRVTLRCSPRSGDLSVYWYQQSLDQGLQFLIQYYNGEERAKGNILERFSAQQFPDLHSELNLSSLELGDSALYFCASSVPAYGYTFGSGTRLTVV.

The genes are TRBV12-5 and TRBJ1-1; D possibly corresponds to TRBD1 (6 bases). The CDR3 runs to 12 residues. Germline loops: CDR1 LGHNT, CDR2 FRNRAP. V lost 7 bases and J 7 bases, leaving 13 bases between the germline ends. The CDR3 protein is CASAERGDEAFF. For the CDR3, the DNA is TGTGCTAGTGCCGAAAGGGGGGATGAAGCTTTCTTT. Looking up the rest from reference TRBV12-5 and TRBJ1-1 gives the full variable domain: DARVTQTPRHKVTEMGQEVTMRCQPILGHNTVFWYRQTMMQGLELLAYFRNRAPLDDSGMPKDRFSAEMPDATLATLKIQPSEPRDSAVYFCASAERGDEAFFGQGTRLTVV.

This clone occurred a few times. This chain links TRBV4-3 with TRBJ1-4; the D is unclear. The V end was cut by 0 bases, the J end by 5 bases, with 10 bases between. This CDR3 spans 15 amino acids. The germline CDR1 and CDR2 sequences are LGHNA and YSLEER. CDR3 nucleotide sequence: TGCGCCAGCAGCCAAGATCAACGCGGGAATGAAAAACTGTTTTTT. Its protein is CASSQDQRGNEKLFF.

The chain has TRBV5-6 and TRBJ1-1; weak D call: TRBD1 (5 bases). The V end was cut by 4 bases, the J end by 2 bases, with 12 bases between. The length of the CDR3 is 14 residues. Germline loops: CDR1 SGHDT, CDR2 YYEEEE. As DNA, the CDR3 is TGTGCCAGCAGCGTGGGACTGATCAACACTGAAGCTTTCTTT. Translating it yields CASSVGLINTEAFF.

This clone appeared a few times. Within the sample, other DNA sequences also encode this same CDR3. The chain links TRBV9 to TRBJ1-6; D call uncertain. The germline V gene has CDR1 SGDLS and CDR2 YYNGEE. The CDR3 contains 14 residues. The ends were cut back, 0 bases at V and 8 bases at J, with 9 bases in the middle. The CDR3 bases are TGTGCCAGCAGCGTAGGGGGTCGGGATTCACCCCTCCACTTT. This translates into CASSVGGRDSPLHF.

The rearrangement joins TRBV19 to TRBJ2-5; D is uncertain. The V end was cut by 4 bases, the J end by 0 bases, with 3 bases between. The CDR3 has 12 amino acids. Germline CDR1 LNHDA, CDR2 SQIVND (reference sequence). The CDR3 here is CASSTYQETQYF. Written as DNA, the CDR3 is TGTGCCAGTAGTACGTACCAAGAGACCCAGTACTTC.

The chain combines TRBV29-1 with TRBJ1-5; D is possibly TRBD1 (5 bases). Trimming pared 6 bases from V and 3 bases from J, leaving 15 bases between. CDR3 length: 14 amino acids. Germline V gene data show CDR1 as SQVTM and CDR2 as ANQGSEA. CDR3 DNA sequence: TGCAGCGTGGCACCGGGACCGTCCAATCAGCCCCAGCATTTT. The encoded protein is CSVAPGPSNQPQHF.

Of note for this clone: The same CDR3 is also encoded by other DNA sequences in this sample. The chain combines TRBV7-3 with TRBJ2-7; D uncertain. This CDR3 is built from 13 residues. Trimming removed 0 bases at V and 3 bases at J, with 6 bases between. The germline gives CDR1 SGHTA, CDR2 FQGTGA. The CDR3 sequence is CASSLTRSYEQYF. CDR3 bases: TGTGCCAGCAGCTTAACTAGGAGCTACGAGCAGTACTTC.

A few counts support this clone. This rearrangement joins TRBV6-6 to TRBJ2-6; D gene ambiguous. Germline lookup yields CDR1 MNHNY and CDR2 SVGAGI (reference sequence). This CDR3 is 15 amino acids long. V dropped 4 bases and J dropped 1 base, with 8 bases sitting between them. CDR3 sequence: CASSFPRSGANVLTF. The CDR3, as DNA: TGTGCCAGCAGTTTTCCTCGTTCTGGGGCCAACGTCCTGACTTTC.